Presented here are 30 T cell receptor beta chains from one specimen sequenced in a study of CD8 T cells in Susac syndrome (dated by TCRdb to the late 2010s). The library was obtained by the immunoSEQ multiplex PCR assay. RNA was extracted with the RNeasy kit and roughly 0.45 to 1 ug was reverse transcribed using random hexamers. TCRdb applied fastp at Q25 and MiXCR to the public reads, then kept only in-frame beta chains. Duplicate CDR3 protein sequences are folded into a single record with the most common DNA and genes. Present in this sample are under 250,000 distinct CDR3 sequences, 93% of which were seen just once. Around 0.07% of the sample lies in the top ten. Sequenced material: CD4+ T cells from PBMCs. These receptors all stem from a human donor with multiple sclerosis.

This clonotype was detected only a few times. This chain uses TRBV2 with TRBJ1-1; D remains unclear. This CDR3 is 13 amino acids long. Trimming cost V 9 bases and J 1 base, with 12 bases left between them. Germline lookup yields CDR1 SNHLY and CDR2 FYNNEI. Here the CDR3 DNA reads TGTGCCAGTTCATGGGAAGGGAACACTGAAGCTTTCTTT. Its translation: CASSWEGNTEAFF.

The chain is built from TRBV10-3 and TRBJ1-2; 12 positions agree with TRBD1. This CDR3 is 16 amino acids long. V lost 6 bases, J lost 4 bases, and 9 bases stayed unmatched. Per the germline V gene, CDR1 is ENHRY and CDR2 is SYGVKD. In nucleotides, the CDR3 is TGTGCCATCAGCCCCGGGACAGGGGGCGCGGGCTATGGCTACACCTTC. This codes for CAISPGTGGAGYGYTF.

The rearrangement joins TRBV30 to TRBJ1-3; no clear D. The CDR3 sequence is 14 residues long. V lost 3 bases and J lost 0, with 9 bases in between. Germline loops: CDR1 GTSNPN, CDR2 SVGIG (reference sequence). CDR3 protein: CAWRAPLSGNTIYF. The CDR3 DNA is TGTGCCTGGAGGGCCCCGCTCTCTGGAAACACCATATATTTT.

The chain couples TRBV7-8 to TRBJ2-5; no clear D. V gave up 5 bases and J gave up 2 bases, with 9 bases separating them. This CDR3 is 13 amino acids long. The V gene's germline CDR1 is SGHVS and CDR2 FQNEAQ. This chain's CDR3 is CASSERIQETQYF. CDR3 nucleotide sequence: TGTGCCAGCAGCGAGAGGATACAAGAGACCCAGTACTTC.

This clonotype was seen a few times. This rearrangement joins TRBV12-3 or TRBV12-4 to TRBJ1-2; D unclear. The V end lost 1 base, the J end lost 4 bases, and 7 bases lay between the germline ends. There are 13 residues in the CDR3. The CDR3 DNA reads as TGTGCCAGCAGTTTAGGTGAGATCTATGGCTACACCTTC. It is translated as CASSLGEIYGYTF.

V and J are TRBV19 and TRBJ1-1; D uncertain. Trimming shortened V by 3 bases and J by 1 base, and 6 bases separated the two germline ends. CDR3 size: 13 residues. Looked up from germline, CDR1 is LNHDA and CDR2 is SQIVND (reference sequence). The CDR3 DNA is TGTGCCAGTAGTATCCAGCCGAACACTGAAGCTTTCTTT. It specifies CASSIQPNTEAFF. Combining the CDR3 with reference TRBV19 and TRBJ1-1 gives the whole variable domain DGGITQSPKYLFRKEGQNVTLSCEQNLNHDAMYWYRQDPGQGLRLIYYSQIVNDFQKGDIAEGYSVSREKKESFPLTVTSAQKNPTAFYLCASSIQPNTEAFFGQGTRLTVV.

The chain employs TRBV5-1 and TRBJ2-1; D call uncertain. This CDR3 is built from 17 residues. V was trimmed by 4 bases and J by 0 bases, leaving 17 bases between them. CDR1 SGHRS and CDR2 YFSETQ come from the germline V gene. CDR3 sequence: CASSPFGLAFSYNEQFF. For the CDR3, the DNA is TGCGCCAGCAGCCCCTTTGGGTTGGCCTTCTCCTACAATGAGCAGTTCTTC.

The chain links TRBV14 to TRBJ1-2; 9 bases are a match to TRBD1. Germline V CDR1 and CDR2: SGHDN, FVKESK. After removal of 1 base from V and 2 bases from J, the junction contained 5 bases not matched to a gene. The CDR3 extends over 16 amino acids. CDR3 in DNA: TGTGCCAGCAGCCAAGCTCTGGGACAGGGAAACTATGGCTACACCTTC. It yields the protein CASSQALGQGNYGYTF.

The chain recombines TRBV7-2 with TRBJ1-2; the D is unclear. With 5 bases removed from V and 6 bases from J, the gap between germline ends came to 19 bases. The CDR3 runs to 15 residues. Germline V CDR1 and CDR2: SGHTA, FQGNSA. The CDR3 DNA reads TGTGCCAGCAGCCCCGGGATGCTGCGGCGGAATGGCTACACCTTC. As protein: CASSPGMLRRNGYTF.

The gene calls are TRBV23-1 and TRBJ1-5, with D possibly matching TRBD1 (6 bases). TRBV23-1 is an open reading frame, and its role is uncertain. V dropped 8 bases and J dropped 14 bases, with 31 bases sitting between them. The CDR3 totals 16 residues. DNA of the CDR3: TGCGCCAGCGGGTGTCGGGGGCTTGTGGCAATCAGCCCCGAGCATTTT. Its protein is CASGCRGLVAISPEHF.

DNA of the CDR3: TGTGCCACCAGCAGAGATCTTTTTAATCAGCCCCAGCATTTT. It specifies CATSRDLFNQPQHF. The chain couples TRBV15 to TRBJ1-5; the D is unclear. Germline-derived CDR1 and CDR2 are LNHNV and YYDKDF (reference sequence). This CDR3 comprises 14 residues. Trimming stripped 0 bases from V and 4 bases from J, with 7 bases between.

The chain carries TRBV3-1 and TRBJ2-1; possible D gene TRBD2, 5 bases. This CDR3 has 13 amino acids. The germline CDR1 and CDR2 sequences are LGHDT and YNNKEL (reference sequence). V shed 4 bases and J shed 9 bases, with 13 bases lying between them. The CDR3 sequence: CASSPGSPFEQFF. Here the CDR3 DNA reads TGTGCCAGCAGCCCGGGATCGCCGTTTGAGCAGTTCTTC.

The chain couples TRBV12-3 or TRBV12-4 to TRBJ2-6, with D tentatively TRBD1 (6 bases). Deletions cut 5 bases from V and 3 bases from J, with 11 bases between. This CDR3 is 15 amino acids long. CDR3 bases: TGTGCCAGCAGTCGCAAGGGGGATGGGGCCAACGTCCTGACTTTC. It translates to CASSRKGDGANVLTF.

The chain employs TRBV2 and TRBJ2-4; no definite D call. V was cut by 5 bases and J by 7 bases, with 15 bases left in between. The germline CDR1 and CDR2 sequences are SNHLY and FYNNEI. The CDR3 has 14 residues. This chain's CDR3 is CASSFDGSSNIQYF. CDR3 nucleotide sequence: TGTGCCAGCAGTTTTGACGGCTCCTCGAACATTCAGTACTTC.

This clonotype appeared once. J is TRBJ2-7 and V is TRBV15; the match to TRBD1 covers 7 bases. The CDR3 consists of 17 residues. Germline CDR1 is LNHNV and CDR2 is YYDKDF (reference sequence). Trimming removed 0 bases from V and 6 bases from J; junction bases left unmatched: 14. CDR3 nucleotide sequence: TGTGCCACCAGCAGAGATCTTGGGACAGATAAACGCGGCGAGCAGTACTTC. Protein sequence: CATSRDLGTDKRGEQYF.

This chain joins TRBV2 and TRBJ2-7; 11 bases fit TRBD1. CDR1 SNHLY and CDR2 FYNNEI come from the germline V gene. Trimming took 7 bases from V and 6 from J; bases not matched to a gene: 8. There are 14 residues in the CDR3. The CDR3 DNA is TGTGCCAGCACTGGGACAGGGGGAGGTGGCGAGCAGTACTTC. It translates to CASTGTGGGGEQYF.

The gene calls are TRBV9 and TRBJ1-1, with D unclear. Trimming pared 4 bases from V and 0 bases from J, leaving 10 bases between. CDR1 is SGDLS and CDR2 is YYNGEE in the germline V gene. This CDR3 contains 14 residues. CDR3 nucleotides: TGTGCCAGCAGCCCCACGCTGTTGAACACTGAAGCTTTCTTT. Its translation is CASSPTLLNTEAFF. Full variable domain (outside the CDR3, taken from reference TRBV9 and TRBJ1-1): DSGVTQTPKHLITATGQRVTLRCSPRSGDLSVYWYQQSLDQGLQFLIQYYNGEERAKGNILERFSAQQFPDLHSELNLSSLELGDSALYFCASSPTLLNTEAFFGQGTRLTVV.

The chain uses TRBV28 and TRBJ1-1; D ambiguous. The CDR3 loop spans 13 amino acids. V was shortened by 6 bases and J by 7 bases, with 15 bases between the two germline ends. CDR1 MDHEN and CDR2 SYDVKM come from the germline V gene. The CDR3 loop reads CASRPGGNLEAFF. CDR3 nucleotide sequence: TGTGCCAGCAGGCCGGGAGGTAACCTTGAAGCTTTCTTT. The full variable domain, with the rest looked up from reference TRBV28 and TRBJ1-1, is DVKVTQSSRYLVKRTGEKVFLECVQDMDHENMFWYRQDPGLGLRLIYFSYDVKMKEKGDIPEGYSVSREKKERFSLILESASTNQTSMYLCASRPGGNLEAFFGQGTRLTVV.

The genes are TRBV25-1 and TRBJ2-2, with unresolved D. This CDR3 is 14 amino acids long. V lost 0 bases to trimming and J lost 6 bases, with 8 bases between them. Germline V gives CDR1 MGHDK, CDR2 SYGVNS. The CDR3 here is CASSEYFYAGELFF. The CDR3, as DNA: TGTGCCAGCAGTGAATACTTTTACGCCGGGGAGCTGTTTTTT. Combining the CDR3 with reference TRBV25-1 and TRBJ2-2 gives the whole variable domain EADIYQTPRYLVIGTGKKITLECSQTMGHDKMYWYQQDPGMELHLIHYSYGVNSTEKGDLSSESTVSRIRTEHFPLTLESARPSHTSQYLCASSEYFYAGELFFGEGSRLTVL.

The rearrangement joins TRBV7-9 to TRBJ1-5; 7 nucleotides agree with TRBD1. V lost 5 bases, J lost 0 bases, and 13 bases stayed unmatched. CDR3 length: 18 amino acids. CDR1 and CDR2 from the germline V gene are SEHNR and FQNEAQ (reference sequence). CDR3 in DNA: TGTGCCAGCAGCCCTCGACAGGGACACGCCCATAGCAATCAGCCCCAGCATTTT. Protein: CASSPRQGHAHSNQPQHF.

The chain recombines TRBV4-2 with TRBJ2-7; 10 bases are a match to TRBD1. From germline, CDR1 is LGHNA and CDR2 YNFKEQ. The V gene end was trimmed by 1 base and the J gene end by 3 bases; junction bases not matched to a gene: 3. The CDR3 has 15 amino acids. The CDR3 DNA follows: TGTGCCAGCAGCCAAGGACAGGGGGCAAGCTACGAGCAGTACTTC. Its translation: CASSQGQGASYEQYF.

CDR3 residues: CSARETGVSNQPQHF. In DNA, the CDR3 is TGCAGTGCTAGAGAAACAGGGGTTAGCAATCAGCCCCAGCATTTT. The J gene is TRBJ1-5, the V gene TRBV20-1, with TRBD1 matching over 7 bases. Germline values: CDR1 DFQATT, CDR2 SNEGSKA (reference sequence). V shed 0 bases, J shed 0 bases, and the junction held 2 bases outside the gene matches. CDR3 length equals 15 residues.

The chain recombines TRBV14 with TRBJ2-1, with 12 nucleotides matching TRBD2. This CDR3 has 17 amino acids. V shed 0 bases, J shed 4 bases, and the junction held 4 bases outside the gene matches. CDR1 SGHDN and CDR2 FVKESK come from the germline V gene. The CDR3 spells CASSQETSGRRYNEQFF. CDR3 bases: TGTGCCAGCAGCCAAGAGACTAGCGGGAGACGGTACAATGAGCAGTTCTTC.

The gene calls are TRBV20-1 and TRBJ2-3; D might be TRBD2 (6 bases). This CDR3 spans 16 amino acids. CDR1 and CDR2 from the germline V gene are DFQATT and SNEGSKA (reference sequence). Trimming left V 0 bases short and J 4 bases short, with 17 bases between. DNA for the CDR3: TGCAGTGCTAGAGATAATAGGAGGGCGTCGGCAGATACGCAGTATTTT. Translated: CSARDNRRASADTQYF.

In DNA, the CDR3 is TGTGCCAGCAGTGAAACTCTCGGCGAGAACTATGGCTACACCTTC. This translates into CASSETLGENYGYTF. V is TRBV25-1 and J is TRBJ1-2; no clear D gene. Trimming left V 2 bases short and J 2 bases short, with 12 bases between. The CDR3 contains 15 residues. The germline CDR1 and CDR2 sequences are MGHDK and SYGVNS.

The chain is built from TRBV10-3 and TRBJ2-1; D is possibly TRBD2 (6 bases). In germline, CDR1 is ENHRY, CDR2 SYGVKD. Trimming removed 6 bases at V and 10 bases at J, with 16 bases between. The CDR3 loop spans 13 amino acids. CDR3 sequence (DNA): TGTGCCATCAGCCCACTCCCTCGGGAGGAGCAGTTCTTC. Its protein is CAISPLPREEQFF.

This chain joins TRBV27 and TRBJ1-5; maybe TRBD1 (5 bases). Germline loops: CDR1 MNHEY, CDR2 SMNVEV (reference sequence). The CDR3 runs 14 residues. Between the trimmed V and J ends, which lost 6 bases and 0 bases, there was a span of 9 bases. The CDR3 loop reads CASRAGYSNQPQHF. The DNA for the CDR3 is TGTGCCAGCAGGGCAGGGTATAGCAATCAGCCCCAGCATTTT.

V gene TRBV19 combines with J gene TRBJ2-6, with D unresolved. V lost 6 bases and J lost 0, with 9 bases in between. Germline V gene lookup returns CDR1 LNHDA and CDR2 SQIVND (reference sequence). This CDR3 has 15 residues. The CDR3, as DNA: TGTGCCAGTAGCCCTGTATACTCTGGGGCCAACGTCCTGACTTTC. Its protein product is CASSPVYSGANVLTF.

CDR3 in amino acids: CSVAGTESNQPQHF. The DNA of the CDR3 is TGCAGCGTTGCCGGGACAGAGAGCAATCAGCCCCAGCATTTT. The J gene is TRBJ1-5, the V gene TRBV29-1; 7 bases fit TRBD1. Trimming took 4 bases from V and 1 from J; bases not matched to a gene: 4. In germline, CDR1 is SQVTM, CDR2 ANQGSEA. This CDR3 is 14 amino acids long.

The chain couples TRBV29-1 to TRBJ1-1, with D possibly TRBD1 on 5 matching bases. The CDR3 covers 15 residues. V was trimmed by 6 bases and J by 0 bases, leaving 17 bases between them. Germline assignment: CDR1 SQVTM and CDR2 ANQGSEA. The CDR3 DNA reads as TGCAGCGTCGACACCCGACAGAAGCTGAACACTGAAGCTTTCTTT. Translation: CSVDTRQKLNTEAFF.